A single sample is the source of the 21 T cell receptor beta chains below, sequenced in a study of cytomegalovirus exposure and HLA in healthy donors. Vbeta (60) and Jbeta (13) primers were used in the PCR. Some clones are missing from TCRdb's copy, which holds only in-frame ones; the method was immunoSEQ multiplex PCR. The sample has 150,000 to 200,000 clones; roughly 75% are singletons. Sequencing used PBMCs. These receptors were collected from a man aged 18 to 30 in good health and CMV-seropositive.

The CDR3 DNA is TGTGCCAGCAGCTTTCGGACTAGCGGGAGTCGATTTTCCTACGAGCAGTACTTC. Protein product: CASSFRTSGSRFSYEQYF. The chain recombines TRBV5-4 with TRBJ2-7; TRBD2 matches 13 bases. Losses at the gene ends were 2 bases for V and 1 base for J; bases not matched to a gene: 9. Germline CDR1 reads SGHNT; CDR2 reads YYREEE (reference sequence). This CDR3 region has 18 residues.

This clone was observed once. The chain employs TRBV19 and TRBJ2-7; 7 nucleotides align to TRBD1. The CDR3 extends over 14 amino acids. Losses at the gene ends were 2 bases for V and 3 bases for J; bases not matched to a gene: 4. Per germline, CDR1 LNHDA and CDR2 SQIVND (reference sequence). This chain's CDR3 is CASSIKAGGYEQYF. The CDR3 DNA reads as TGTGCCAGTAGTATAAAGGCAGGGGGCTACGAGCAGTACTTC. The complete variable domain, with remaining parts taken from reference TRBV19 and TRBJ2-7, reads DGGITQSPKYLFRKEGQNVTLSCEQNLNHDAMYWYRQDPGQGLRLIYYSQIVNDFQKGDIAEGYSVSREKKESFPLTVTSAQKNPTAFYLCASSIKAGGYEQYFGPGTRLTVT.

The chain joins TRBV18 to TRBJ1-5, with a possible D match to TRBD1 (5 bases). CDR1 is KGHSH, CDR2 LQKENI, per germline. CDR3 length equals 15 residues. The V end lost 2 bases, the J end lost 0 bases, and 8 bases lay between the germline ends. The CDR3 loop reads CASSPGAYSNQPQHF. In DNA, the CDR3 is TGTGCCAGCTCACCAGGGGCTTATAGCAATCAGCCCCAGCATTTT.

This chain links TRBV19 with TRBJ1-2; 7 bases match TRBD1. Per germline, CDR1 LNHDA and CDR2 SQIVND (reference sequence). This CDR3 has 12 residues. The J segment lost 6 bases and the V segment lost 6 bases, leaving 4 bases of the junction unmatched. As DNA, the CDR3 is TGTGCCAGTAGACAGGGGACACATGGCTACACCTTC. It translates to CASRQGTHGYTF.

The V call is TRBV6-5, the J call TRBJ1-3; no clear D. The CDR3 is 12 amino acids. CDR1 is MNHEY and CDR2 is SVGAGI in the germline V gene. The V and J ends lost 8 bases and 7 bases respectively, with 12 bases between them. The CDR3 is CASSTGGNTIYF. The CDR3 nucleotides are TGTGCCAGCTCTACTGGCGGGAACACCATATATTTT.

This sequence joins TRBV4-1 and TRBJ1-5, with D unresolved. The germline V and J ends were trimmed by 1 base and 0 bases, with 4 bases remaining between them. CDR3 length equals 14 residues. The germline V gene has CDR1 MGHRA and CDR2 YSYEKL. The CDR3 is CASSQASSNQPQHF. DNA of the CDR3: TGCGCCAGCAGCCAAGCTTCTAGCAATCAGCCCCAGCATTTT.

In this sample, this clone turned up a few times. J is TRBJ1-1 and V is TRBV2; D is perhaps TRBD1 (6 bases). The CDR3 runs 13 residues. Germline V gene sequence: CDR1 SNHLY, CDR2 FYNNEI. Trimming stripped 7 bases from V and 8 bases from J, with 17 bases between. CDR3 DNA sequence: TGTGCCAGCATGGGGGCTTCGGACGGAGAAGCTTTCTTT. It yields the protein CASMGASDGEAFF.

The rearrangement uses TRBV15 and TRBJ2-5; TRBD2 matches 7 bases. CDR1 and CDR2 (germline): LNHNV, YYDKDF (reference sequence). Losses at the gene ends were 3 bases for V and 5 bases for J; bases not matched to a gene: 12. The CDR3 contains 16 residues. In DNA, the CDR3 is TGTGCCACCAGCAGGGCCCTTCGCCGGGAGGTCGAGACCCAGTACTTC. Encoded protein: CATSRALRREVETQYF. Full variable domain (missing parts from reference TRBV15 and TRBJ2-5): DAMVIQNPRYQVTQFGKPVTLSCSQTLNHNVMYWYQQKSSQAPKLLFHYYDKDFNNEADTPDNFQSRRPNTSFCFLDIRSPGLGDTAMYLCATSRALRREVETQYFGPGTRLLVL.

The chain joins TRBV28 to TRBJ2-7, with D uncertain. Trimming left V 2 bases short and J 1 base short, with 9 bases between. CDR1 and CDR2 (germline): MDHEN, SYDVKM. The CDR3 covers 14 residues. CDR3: CASSLVGGSYEQYF. CDR3 nucleotide sequence: TGTGCCAGCAGTTTAGTCGGCGGATCCTACGAGCAGTACTTC.

The chain carries TRBV6-6 and TRBJ2-2; perhaps TRBD1 as D (5 bases). The V end lost 7 bases, the J end lost 7 bases, and 13 bases lay between the germline ends. Looked up from germline, CDR1 is MNHNY and CDR2 is SVGAGI (reference sequence). The CDR3 is made up of 13 amino acids. The CDR3 reads CASMGSQGGELFF. The CDR3 DNA reads as TGTGCCAGCATGGGTAGCCAGGGCGGGGAGCTGTTTTTT.

This clone showed up just a few times. V is TRBV11-2 and J is TRBJ2-1; 9 bases match TRBD2. This CDR3 is built from 16 residues. Germline V gene sequence: CDR1 SGHAT, CDR2 FQNNGV. The junction had 6 bases not matched to a gene; V was cut back by 6 bases and J by 0 bases. The CDR3 sequence: CASSYSSGSSYNEQFF. CDR3 bases: TGTGCCAGCAGTTATAGTAGCGGGAGCTCCTACAATGAGCAGTTCTTC.

CDR3 amino acids: CATNRGGPYGYTF. As DNA, the CDR3 is TGTGCCACTAACAGGGGAGGCCCCTATGGCTACACCTTC. The chain combines TRBV21-1 with TRBJ1-2; the D call TRBD1 from the table was never checked on the DNA. TRBV21-1 is flagged as a pseudogene. CDR3 length: 13 amino acids.

Worth noting for this clone: Other DNA sequences of this sample code for an identical CDR3. V gene TRBV5-1 combines with J gene TRBJ1-1, with D possibly matching TRBD1 (5 bases). CDR1 and CDR2 (germline): SGHRS, YFSETQ. V shed 4 bases and J shed 0 bases, with 10 bases lying between them. The CDR3 has 14 amino acids. The CDR3 reads CASSGTAMNTEAFF. CDR3 DNA sequence: TGCGCCAGCAGCGGGACTGCTATGAACACTGAAGCTTTCTTT.

This clone occurred a few times. The chain has TRBV6-6 and TRBJ2-7, with 9 positions matching TRBD2. The junction had 2 bases not matched to a gene; V was cut back by 0 bases and J by 2 bases. CDR1 is MNHNY and CDR2 is SVGAGI in the germline V gene (reference sequence). CDR3 length: 15 amino acids. CDR3 DNA: TGTGCCAGCAGTTACTCGGCTAGCGGGACCTACGAGCAGTACTTC. Translated: CASSYSASGTYEQYF.

To note about this clone: Compared with germline, one end of the junction differs, possibly owing to a read error. DNA of the CDR3: TGTGCCTGCAGTGACCGTCCCGCGAACACCGGGGAGCTGTTTTTT. This codes for CACSDRPANTGELFF. The chain employs TRBV6-4 and TRBJ2-2; D call uncertain. Germline V gene lookup returns CDR1 MRHNA and CDR2 SNTAGT. The CDR3 consists of 15 residues.

The CDR3 loop is CASSSLFSGRASGSIDTQYF. CDR3 DNA: TGTGCCAGCAGTTCCCTTTTTAGCGGGAGGGCCAGTGGGTCCATAGATACGCAGTATTTT. The chain has TRBV28 and TRBJ2-3; 11 bases match TRBD2. Germline V gene data show CDR1 as MDHEN and CDR2 as SYDVKM. V dropped 4 bases and J dropped 5; count of bases not matched to a gene: 20. The CDR3 has 20 amino acids.

This chain joins TRBV29-1 and TRBJ2-1; D not resolved. The CDR3 runs to 16 residues. CDR1 and CDR2 from the germline V gene are SQVTM and ANQGSEA. Trimming stripped 5 bases from V and 9 bases from J, with 26 bases between. The CDR3 DNA is TGCAGCGTTCGAAAACGTGTTACCCTAGGCGGTGGTGAGCAGTTCTTC. Translation: CSVRKRVTLGGGEQFF.

The V call is TRBV28, the J call TRBJ2-3, with 8 bases fitting TRBD2. Trimming took 7 bases from V and 4 from J; bases not matched to a gene: 13. The CDR3 totals 16 residues. Germline CDR1 MDHEN, CDR2 SYDVKM. DNA of the CDR3: TGTGCCAGCACTCCTACCGGGACTAGTGCTGCAGATACGCAGTATTTT. Encoded protein: CASTPTGTSAADTQYF.

The chain recombines TRBV7-9 with TRBJ1-1; perhaps TRBD1 as D (6 bases). The CDR3 is 15 amino acids. Germline V gene lookup returns CDR1 SEHNR and CDR2 FQNEAQ (reference sequence). Trimming removed 5 bases at V and 8 bases at J, with 21 bases between. The CDR3, as DNA: TGTGCCAGCAGCCTTGGGGGCAGGGCAATGGGGGAAGCTTTCTTT. It translates to CASSLGGRAMGEAFF.

The rearrangement links TRBV30 to TRBJ2-3; D is undetermined. The germline V gene encodes CDR1 GTSNPN and CDR2 SVGIG (reference sequence). The CDR3 is made up of 13 amino acids. V shed 0 bases and J shed 1 base, with 5 bases lying between them. CDR3 region: CAWSVSGTDTQYF. In DNA, the CDR3 is TGTGCCTGGAGTGTTTCGGGCACAGATACGCAGTATTTT.

This clone was seen a single time. The V gene is TRBV6-6, the J gene TRBJ2-7, with 8 bases that match TRBD2. The CDR3 runs to 14 residues. V lost 7 bases, J lost 2 bases, and 7 bases stayed unmatched. Germline V CDR1 and CDR2: MNHNY, SVGAGI (reference sequence). The DNA of the CDR3 is TGTGCCAGCATCTTGAGCGGGAGCCCCTACGAGCAGTACTTC. Translating gives CASILSGSPYEQYF.